Described below is a single T cell receptor beta chain sequence and its context. Antigen specificity is unknown. This sample stems from a study of vaccination effects on CD4 cells after COVID-19. Findings of the study overall: In the study, convalescent patients were few, and early post-infection timepoints were absent.

Trimming pared 6 bases from V and 0 bases from J, leaving 28 bases between. The CDR3 spans 20 residues. Germline assignment: CDR1 MNHEY and CDR2 SMNVEV (reference sequence). Expansion with viral peptide pools was applied to antigen-specific CD4+ T cells by the ViraFEST assay prior to sequencing. Cultured cells yielded isolated CD4+ T cells after 10 days. PCR showed that the person got SARS-CoV-2 infection at some point between March and December 2020. Assay: immunoSEQ multiplex PCR; the TCRdb copy retains only in-frame clones and omits some. Of around 46,000 clones in the sample, approximately 70% are singletons; the top ten hold 25% to 40%.

The sequence was obtained from a human donor who had a prior SARS-CoV-2 infection. The rearrangement uses TRBV27 and TRBJ2-3; weak D call: TRBD1 (6 bases). The sample consisted of CD4+ T cells from PBMCs cultured with a peptide pool, taken before COVID-19 vaccination. CDR3 DNA: TGTGCCAGCAGGCCACCGGGACACCCACCAAGCGGATATAGCACAGATACGCAGTATTTT. This sequence encodes CASRPPGHPPSGYSTDTQYF.